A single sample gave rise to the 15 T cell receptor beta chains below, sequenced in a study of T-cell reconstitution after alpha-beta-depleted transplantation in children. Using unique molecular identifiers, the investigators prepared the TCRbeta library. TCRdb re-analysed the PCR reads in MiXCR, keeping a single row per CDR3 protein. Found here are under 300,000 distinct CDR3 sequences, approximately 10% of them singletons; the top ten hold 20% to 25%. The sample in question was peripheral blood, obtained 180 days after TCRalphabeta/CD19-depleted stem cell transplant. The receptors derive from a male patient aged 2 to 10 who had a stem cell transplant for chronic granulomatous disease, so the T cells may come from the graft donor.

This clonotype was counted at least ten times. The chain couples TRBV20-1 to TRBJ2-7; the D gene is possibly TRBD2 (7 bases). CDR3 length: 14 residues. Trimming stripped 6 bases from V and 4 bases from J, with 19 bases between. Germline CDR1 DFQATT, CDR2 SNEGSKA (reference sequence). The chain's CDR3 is CSATLGGVSYEQYF. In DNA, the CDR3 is TGCAGTGCCACGCTAGGGGGGGTCTCGTACGAGCAGTACTTC.

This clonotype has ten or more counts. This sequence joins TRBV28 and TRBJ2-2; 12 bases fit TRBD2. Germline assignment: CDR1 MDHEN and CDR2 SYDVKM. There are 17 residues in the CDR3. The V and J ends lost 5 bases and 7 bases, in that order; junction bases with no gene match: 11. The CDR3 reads CASSVGLAGPWSGELFF. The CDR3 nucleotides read TGTGCCAGCAGTGTTGGACTAGCGGGGCCTTGGAGCGGGGAGCTGTTTTTT.

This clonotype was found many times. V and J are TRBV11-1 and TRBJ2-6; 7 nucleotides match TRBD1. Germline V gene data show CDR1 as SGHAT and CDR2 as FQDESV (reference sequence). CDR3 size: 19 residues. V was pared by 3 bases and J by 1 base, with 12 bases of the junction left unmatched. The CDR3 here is CASSLGSGQSPSGANVLTF. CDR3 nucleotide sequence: TGTGCCAGCAGCTTGGGTTCGGGACAGTCGCCTTCTGGGGCCAACGTCCTGACTTTC.

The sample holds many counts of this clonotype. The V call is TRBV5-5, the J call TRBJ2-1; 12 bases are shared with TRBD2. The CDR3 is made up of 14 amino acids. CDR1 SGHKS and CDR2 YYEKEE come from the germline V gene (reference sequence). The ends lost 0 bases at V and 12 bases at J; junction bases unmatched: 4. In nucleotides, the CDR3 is TGTGCCAGCAGCTTGGGACTAGCGGGAGACCTGCAGTTCTTC. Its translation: CASSLGLAGDLQFF.

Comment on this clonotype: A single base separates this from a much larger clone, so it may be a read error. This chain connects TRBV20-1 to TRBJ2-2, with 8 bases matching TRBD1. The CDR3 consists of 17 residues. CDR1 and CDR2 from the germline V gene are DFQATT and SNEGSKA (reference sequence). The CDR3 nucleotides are TGCTGTGCTGCGCCGGTTTTTGACAGGGGAGCCACCGGGGAGCTGTTTTTT. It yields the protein CCAAPVFDRGATGELFF.

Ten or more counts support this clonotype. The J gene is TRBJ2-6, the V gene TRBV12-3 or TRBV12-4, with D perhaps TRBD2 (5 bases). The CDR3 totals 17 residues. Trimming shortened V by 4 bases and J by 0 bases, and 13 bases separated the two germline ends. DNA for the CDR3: TGTGCCAGCAGTTCGAGGGTGCGGATCTCTGGGGCCAACGTCCTGACTTTC. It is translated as CASSSRVRISGANVLTF.

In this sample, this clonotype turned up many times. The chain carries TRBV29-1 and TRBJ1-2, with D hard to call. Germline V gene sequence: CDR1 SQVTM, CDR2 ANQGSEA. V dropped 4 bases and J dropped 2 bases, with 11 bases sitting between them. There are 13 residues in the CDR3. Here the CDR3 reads CSVVHSANYGYTF. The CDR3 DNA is TGCAGCGTTGTTCACAGTGCGAACTATGGCTACACCTTC.

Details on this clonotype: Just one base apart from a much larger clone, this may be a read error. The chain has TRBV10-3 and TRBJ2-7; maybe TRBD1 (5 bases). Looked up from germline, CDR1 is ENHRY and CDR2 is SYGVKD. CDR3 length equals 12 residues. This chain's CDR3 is CAIGESLQGQYF. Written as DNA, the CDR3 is TGTGCCATCGGTGAGTCATTGCAGGGGCAGTACTTC.

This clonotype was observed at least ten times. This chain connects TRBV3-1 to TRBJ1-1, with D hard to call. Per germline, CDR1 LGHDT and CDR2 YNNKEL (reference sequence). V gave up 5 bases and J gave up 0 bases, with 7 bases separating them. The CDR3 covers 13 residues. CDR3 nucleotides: TGTGCCAGCAGCGCGGAAATGAACACTGAAGCTTTCTTT. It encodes CASSAEMNTEAFF.

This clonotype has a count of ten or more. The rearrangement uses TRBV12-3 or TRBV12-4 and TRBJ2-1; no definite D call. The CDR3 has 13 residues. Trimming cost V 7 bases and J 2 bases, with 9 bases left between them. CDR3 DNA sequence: TGTGCCAGCAATAAAGACCCCTACAATGAGCAGTTCTTC. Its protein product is CASNKDPYNEQFF.

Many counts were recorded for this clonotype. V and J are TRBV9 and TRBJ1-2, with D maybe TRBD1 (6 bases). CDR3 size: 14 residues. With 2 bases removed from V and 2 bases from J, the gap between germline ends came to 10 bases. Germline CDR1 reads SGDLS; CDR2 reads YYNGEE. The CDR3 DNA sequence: TGTGCCAGCAGCGTTGGACAGCGAAACTATGGCTACACCTTC. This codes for CASSVGQRNYGYTF.

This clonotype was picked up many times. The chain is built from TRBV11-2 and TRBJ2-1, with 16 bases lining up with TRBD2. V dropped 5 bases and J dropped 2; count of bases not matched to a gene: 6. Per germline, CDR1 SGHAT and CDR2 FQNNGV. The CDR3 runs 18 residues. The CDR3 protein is CASSPGLAGGPPYNEQFF. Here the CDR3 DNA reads TGTGCCAGCAGCCCGGGACTAGCGGGGGGGCCCCCCTACAATGAGCAGTTCTTC. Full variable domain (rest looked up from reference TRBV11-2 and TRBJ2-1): EAGVAQSPRYKIIEKRQSVAFWCNPISGHATLYWYQQILGQGPKLLIQFQNNGVVDDSQLPKDRFSAERLKGVDSTLKIQPAKLEDSAVYLCASSPGLAGGPPYNEQFFGPGTRLTVL.

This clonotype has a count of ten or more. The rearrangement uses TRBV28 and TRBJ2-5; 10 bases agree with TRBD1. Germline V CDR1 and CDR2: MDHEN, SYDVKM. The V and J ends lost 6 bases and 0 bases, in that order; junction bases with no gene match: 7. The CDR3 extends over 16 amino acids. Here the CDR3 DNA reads TGTGCCAGCAGCCCAACGACAGGGGGCTACCAAGAGACCCAGTACTTC. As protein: CASSPTTGGYQETQYF. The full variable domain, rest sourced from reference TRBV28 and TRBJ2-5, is DVKVTQSSRYLVKRTGEKVFLECVQDMDHENMFWYRQDPGLGLRLIYFSYDVKMKEKGDIPEGYSVSREKKERFSLILESASTNQTSMYLCASSPTTGGYQETQYFGPGTRLLVL.

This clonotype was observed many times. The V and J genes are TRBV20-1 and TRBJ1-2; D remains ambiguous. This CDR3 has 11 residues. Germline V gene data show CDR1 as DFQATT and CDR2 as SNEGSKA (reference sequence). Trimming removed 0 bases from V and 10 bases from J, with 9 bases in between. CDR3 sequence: CSARDWPDYTF. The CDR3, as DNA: TGCAGTGCTAGAGATTGGCCAGACTACACCTTC.

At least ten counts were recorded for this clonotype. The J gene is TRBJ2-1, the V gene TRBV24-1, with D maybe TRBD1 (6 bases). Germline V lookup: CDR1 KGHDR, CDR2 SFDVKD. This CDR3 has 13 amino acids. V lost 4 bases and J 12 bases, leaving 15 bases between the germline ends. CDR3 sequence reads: CATSETGTRRQFF. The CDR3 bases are TGTGCCACCAGTGAAACAGGGACAAGGAGGCAGTTCTTC.